A single sample gave rise to the 14 T cell receptor beta chains below, sequenced in a study of Ad26.COV2.S vaccination and SARS-CoV-2 variants. Noted treatment: roughly 19 received Ad26.COV2.S at low or high dose, single or two shots; 5 received placebo; per-sample allocation not given. Material that was analyzed had been drawn on day 63 after the first vaccine or placebo injection. The table came from immunoSEQ multiplex PCR; TCRdb's copy has only in-frame clones and leaves some out. Altogether 450,000 to 550,000 clones are present, roughly nine tenths being singletons, with the ten largest covering around 2.6%. Specimen: peripheral blood, collected in a trial of Ad26.COV2.S vaccine versus placebo. The source is a person aged 18-60 years who received the Ad26.COV2.S COVID-19 vaccine or a placebo.

The chain joins TRBV19 to TRBJ1-4; tentatively, D is TRBD1 (5 bases). The CDR3 consists of 17 residues. V shed 4 bases and J shed 5 bases, with 20 bases lying between them. Germline CDR1 and CDR2: LNHDA and SQIVND (reference sequence). CDR3 in DNA: TGTGCCAGTAGTAGCGGTAGGTCGGGGACGGTGAATGAAAAACTGTTTTTT. It yields the protein CASSSGRSGTVNEKLFF.

The chain combines TRBV4-3 with TRBJ2-1; maybe TRBD2 (6 bases). This CDR3 has 15 amino acids. V dropped 0 bases and J dropped 8 bases, with 14 bases sitting between them. Germline assignment: CDR1 LGHNA and CDR2 YSLEER. CDR3 loop: CASSQEYGGPHEQFF. The DNA for the CDR3 is TGCGCCAGCAGCCAAGAATATGGAGGGCCGCATGAGCAGTTCTTC.

Notes on this clone: The same CDR3 can be traced to other DNA sequences in this sample. Here the CDR3 reads CASSLVGGGEKLFF. In DNA form, the CDR3 reads TGCGCCAGCAGCTTGGTGGGGGGAGGCGAAAAACTGTTTTTT. This rearrangement joins TRBV5-1 to TRBJ1-4; a possible D gene is TRBD1 (5 bases). Trimming cost V 0 bases and J 8 bases, with 11 bases left between them. This CDR3 contains 14 residues. The V gene's germline CDR1 is SGHRS and CDR2 YFSETQ.

The chain uses TRBV21-1 and TRBJ2-7; the DNA was not used to check the table's D call, TRBD1. TRBV21-1 is given as a pseudogene. This CDR3 comprises 17 residues. The CDR3 nucleotides read TGTGCCAGCAGGAAAAGTACAGGGCCCATTTCGCGCCAAGAGCAGTACGTC. It specifies CASRKSTGPISRQEQYV.

The chain combines TRBV12-3 or TRBV12-4 with TRBJ2-1; D is undetermined. The V end lost 2 bases, the J end lost 6 bases, and 2 bases lay between the germline ends. This CDR3 spans 11 amino acids. In DNA, the CDR3 is TGTGCCAGCAGTTTAAGCAATGAGCAGTTCTTC. It specifies CASSLSNEQFF.

V usage is TRBV2 and J usage is TRBJ2-1, with 8 positions matching TRBD2. J was trimmed by 0 bases and V by 2 bases; bases with no gene match: 0. CDR1 and CDR2 (germline): SNHLY, FYNNEI. The CDR3 is 15 amino acids. CDR3 residues: CASSELAGSYNEQFF. CDR3 bases: TGTGCCAGCAGTGAACTAGCGGGCTCCTACAATGAGCAGTTCTTC. Full variable domain (outside the CDR3, taken from reference TRBV2 and TRBJ2-1): EPEVTQTPSHQVTQMGQEVILRCVPISNHLYFYWYRQILGQKVEFLVSFYNNEISEKSEIFDDQFSVERPDGSNFTLKIRSTKLEDSAMYFCASSELAGSYNEQFFGPGTRLTVL.

This chain joins TRBV5-1 and TRBJ2-1; D is unclear. CDR1 SGHRS and CDR2 YFSETQ come from the germline V gene. CDR3 length equals 13 residues. Between the trimmed V and J ends, which lost 3 bases and 0 bases, there was a span of 4 bases. The CDR3 reads CASSSRSYNEQFF. CDR3 sequence (DNA): TGCGCCAGCAGCTCCCGCTCCTACAATGAGCAGTTCTTC.

The CDR3 is CASSTQADTQYF. The CDR3 coding sequence is TGTGCCAGCAGCACCCAAGCAGATACGCAGTATTTT. The chain links TRBV11-1 to TRBJ2-3; no clear D gene. This CDR3 comprises 12 residues. Germline assignment: CDR1 SGHAT and CDR2 FQDESV (reference sequence). V lost 5 bases and J 4 bases, leaving 7 bases between the germline ends.

This clone has only one observation. The chain is built from TRBV5-8 and TRBJ1-2; unclear D gene. The ends were cut back, 4 bases at V and 2 bases at J, with 15 bases in the middle. The CDR3 runs to 15 residues. Per germline, CDR1 SGHTS and CDR2 YDEGEE. In DNA, the CDR3 is TGTGCCAGCAGCCCCCTCCGGGGTTTCAACTATGGCTACACCTTC. Protein product: CASSPLRGFNYGYTF.

Only one count was recorded for this clone. V usage is TRBV5-1 and J usage is TRBJ2-5, with D tentatively TRBD2 (6 bases). CDR1 SGHRS and CDR2 YFSETQ come from the germline V gene. The CDR3 is made up of 17 amino acids. V lost 0 bases and J lost 5, with 20 bases in between. CDR3 region: CASSLEVGGLGWETQYF. CDR3 sequence (DNA): TGCGCCAGCAGCTTGGAGGTGGGGGGTCTCGGTTGGGAGACCCAGTACTTC.

The rearrangement uses TRBV3-1 (or the pseudogene TRBV3-2) and TRBJ2-2, with 13 bases aligning to TRBD2. The ends lost 4 bases at V and 5 bases at J; junction bases unmatched: 4. The CDR3 sequence is 16 residues long. Looked up from germline, CDR1 is LGHDT and CDR2 is YNNKEL (reference sequence). This CDR3 is CASSRLGLAGTGELFF. The CDR3 DNA sequence: TGTGCCAGCAGCCGACTGGGACTAGCGGGGACCGGGGAGCTGTTTTTT.

This chain connects TRBV7-2 to TRBJ2-2; D is possibly TRBD1 (5 bases). V was clipped by 2 bases and J by 5 bases, with 15 bases between them. CDR3 size: 16 residues. Germline V lookup: CDR1 SGHTA, CDR2 FQGNSA. CDR3: CASSLRGRAETGELFF. CDR3 coding DNA: TGTGCCAGCAGCTTACGTGGCAGGGCTGAGACCGGGGAGCTGTTTTTT.

This chain uses TRBV7-2 with TRBJ2-7; D perhaps matches TRBD2 (5 bases). The CDR3 contains 13 residues. V was trimmed by 3 bases and J by 4 bases, leaving 10 bases between them. Germline CDR1 and CDR2: SGHTA and FQGNSA. The CDR3 DNA follows: TGTGCCAGCAGCTTTAGCCGGGGATACGAGCAGTACGTC. This codes for CASSFSRGYEQYV.

V usage is TRBV9 and J usage is TRBJ1-4; no firm D call. V lost 0 bases and J lost 5, with 14 bases in between. The CDR3 contains 16 residues. The V gene's germline CDR1 is SGDLS and CDR2 YYNGEE. The CDR3 is CASSVAPSTLNEKLFF. The CDR3 DNA is TGTGCCAGCAGCGTAGCTCCCAGTACTCTGAATGAAAAACTGTTTTTT.